The entry below gives a single T cell receptor (beta chain) sequence along with its context. The data were taken from a study of cytomegalovirus exposure and HLA in healthy donors. Trimming took off 5 bases at V and 5 bases at J, with 18 bases between the two ends. This CDR3 has 15 amino acids. Per germline, CDR1 LNHDA and CDR2 SQIVND (reference sequence). Sequenced by immunoSEQ multiplex PCR; TCRdb stores in-frame clones only, minus some. The sample has around 200,000 clones; 80% to 85% are singletons. The sequenced sample was PBMCs. The genes are TRBV19 and TRBJ1-2; tentative D call: TRBD1 (6 bases). This TCR was recovered from a woman aged 18-30 years in good health and CMV-seropositive. The CDR3 here is CASSVSLGADYGYTF. The CDR3 bases are TGTGCCAGTAGTGTGAGTCTGGGGGCTGATTATGGCTACACCTTC.